The TCR beta chain described here comes from a study of shared clonotypes between healthy human individuals. Study overall: The plates for each donor numbered three CD4 naive, three CD4 memory, two CD8 naive and one CD8 memory.

In regard to this clone: Antigen: not known.

Study results and caveats: The authors sampled blood alone, and tissue repertoires likely differ.

The protocol was immunoSEQ multiplex PCR, while the TCRdb copy is restricted to in-frame clones and leaves out a portion. This table has a few million clones, under 95% appearing once. The germline V gene has CDR1 SGHRS and CDR2 YFSETQ. This CDR3 is built from 16 residues. Deletions cut 4 bases from V and 1 base from J, with 16 bases between. This receptor was obtained from a man in his late teens or twenties in good health. Some clones in this sample may be carry-over from other donors' samples. Sequencing was carried out using naive CD4+ T cells from PBMCs. Described subset: CD45RA+ positively selected. This rearrangement joins TRBV5-1 to TRBJ2-3; D uncertain. This CDR3 reads CASSSDNRVGTDTQYF. The DNA of the CDR3 is TGCGCCAGCAGCAGCGACAACCGGGTCGGCACAGATACGCAGTATTTT.